The 8 T cell receptor beta chains listed next were all sequenced from one sample in a study of Graves' ophthalmopathy and Graves' hyperthyroidism. Beta-chain TCR CDR3 regions were amplified from RNA transcripts. The workflow started with a first-round RT-PCR run with HTBI primers and then moved on to a second-round multiplex PCR. TCRdb reprocessed the multiplex PCR reads via MiXCR and lists one record per CDR3 protein. The sample shows approximately 1.2 million distinct CDR3 sequences, about 36% of them seen only once. Material: peripheral blood or thyroid tissue (not recorded which). These receptors were taken from an adult man with Graves' hyperthyroidism.

The chain links TRBV7-2 to TRBJ1-5, with D unclear. Trimming shortened V by 1 base and J by 1 base, and 8 bases separated the two germline ends. The germline CDR1 and CDR2 sequences are SGHTA and FQGNSA. The CDR3 covers 15 residues. The CDR3 here is CASSLVGISNQPQHF. The CDR3 region has the DNA TGTGCCAGCAGCTTAGTAGGCATAAGCAATCAGCCCCAGCATTTT.

The table lists this clonotype with many counts. The chain is built from TRBV6-1 and TRBJ2-5, with a weak D call TRBD2 (6 bases). Between the trimmed V and J ends, which lost 8 bases and 1 base, there was a span of 17 bases. Germline CDR1 is MNHNS and CDR2 is SASEGT. This CDR3 region has 15 residues. The CDR3 DNA reads TGTGCCAGCGGACGGGGGACCTTCTCCCAAGAGACCCAGTACTTC. Protein: CASGRGTFSQETQYF.

This clonotype was seen repeatedly, ten times or more. The chain uses TRBV7-8 and TRBJ2-7; D is possibly TRBD2 (7 bases). This CDR3 spans 15 amino acids. Germline lookup yields CDR1 SGHVS and CDR2 FQNEAQ. V lost 4 bases and J lost 0, with 13 bases in between. The CDR3 here is CASSSEAGHSYEQYF. The CDR3 DNA reads TGTGCCAGCAGCTCTGAAGCGGGACACTCCTACGAGCAGTACTTC.

The rearrangement links TRBV7-9 to TRBJ2-7; 8 positions agree with TRBD1. V was pared by 2 bases and J by 3 bases, with 12 bases of the junction left unmatched. In germline, CDR1 is SEHNR, CDR2 FQNEAQ (reference sequence). The CDR3 extends over 17 amino acids. The CDR3: CASSLISPKGQDYEQYF. The CDR3, as DNA: TGTGCCAGCAGCTTAATTTCGCCGAAGGGACAGGACTACGAGCAGTACTTC.

About this clonotype: An end of the junction differs from the germline gene, which may be a read error. The gene calls are TRBV6-1 and TRBJ1-5; 9 bases line up with TRBD1. This CDR3 has 13 amino acids. Germline CDR1 and CDR2: MNHNS and SASEGT. Here the CDR3 DNA reads TGCGCCAGCAGGGGACAGGGAATAGAGACCCAGCATTTT. Its translation is CASRGQGIETQHF.

This clonotype was seen only a few times. The rearrangement links TRBV10-2 to TRBJ1-4; D unclear. Trimming removed 4 bases at V and 8 bases at J, with 11 bases between. Germline CDR1 is WSHSY and CDR2 is SAAADI. CDR3 length: 13 residues. CDR3: CASSVRWREKLFF. As DNA, the CDR3 is TGCGCCAGCAGTGTGCGGTGGAGGGAAAAACTGTTTTTT.

The chain recombines TRBV20-1 with TRBJ1-6; D is unresolved. With 4 bases removed from V and 11 bases from J, the gap between germline ends came to 12 bases. The V gene's germline CDR1 is DFQATT and CDR2 SNEGSKA (reference sequence). CDR3 length equals 12 residues. The CDR3 is CSAISEDPPLHF. CDR3 DNA: TGCAGTGCTATATCAGAAGACCCACCCCTCCACTTT.

A remark on this clonotype: At one end the junction does not follow the germline gene, possibly because of a read error. The chain has TRBV20-1 and TRBJ2-7; no firm D call. Looked up from germline, CDR1 is DFQATT and CDR2 is SNEGSKA (reference sequence). The CDR3 totals 14 residues. The CDR3, as DNA: TGCAGTGCTAGATGGTCCCTCTCGGTCCACGAGCAGCACTTC. It specifies CSARWSLSVHEQHF.